Below, 3 T cell receptor beta chains from the same sample are listed, as sequenced in a study of vaccination effects on CD4 cells after COVID-19. Data came from immunoSEQ multiplex PCR; TCRdb stores just in-frame clones and leaves some out. The sample contains around 45,000 clones, about 76% of which appear only once. Culturing for nine to ten days preceded CD4+ T cell isolation. Their antigens are not known. Sequences were derived from CD4+ T cells from PBMCs cultured without peptide, sampled before COVID-19 vaccination. These receptors were obtained from a human donor who had a prior SARS-CoV-2 infection.

The V call is TRBV12-3 or TRBV12-4, the J call TRBJ1-5, with TRBD1 as a possible D gene (5 bases). V was trimmed by 5 bases and J by 5 bases, leaving 10 bases between them. This CDR3 comprises 13 residues. The CDR3 is CASSDSLYQPQHF. CDR3 DNA: TGTGCCAGCAGTGACAGCTTATATCAGCCCCAGCATTTT.

Here the CDR3 reads CASSFETPTQYF. The CDR3 nucleotides read TGTGCCAGCAGCTTTGAGACTCCCACCCAGTACTTC. The chain has TRBV7-2 and TRBJ2-5; D gene ambiguous. The CDR3 sequence is 12 residues long. The V gene lost 3 bases and the J gene lost 8 bases, with 10 bases spanning the gap. Looked up from germline, CDR1 is SGHTA and CDR2 is FQGNSA. The full variable domain, in which reference TRBV7-2 and TRBJ2-5 provide the parts outside the CDR3, is GAGVSQSPSNKVTEKGKDVELRCDPISGHTALYWYRQSLGQGLEFLIYFQGNSAPDKSGLPSDRFSAERTGGSVSTLTIQRTQQEDSAVYLCASSFETPTQYFGPGTRLLVL.

This sequence joins TRBV4-2 and TRBJ2-7, with 14 positions matching TRBD2. The V segment lost 4 bases and the J segment 6 bases; nucleotides outside the gene matches: 8. This CDR3 has 16 residues. Germline CDR1 LGHNA, CDR2 YNFKEQ. CDR3 loop: CASSPFPGLAGVEQYF. DNA for the CDR3: TGTGCCAGCAGCCCTTTTCCGGGACTAGCGGGAGTCGAGCAGTACTTC.